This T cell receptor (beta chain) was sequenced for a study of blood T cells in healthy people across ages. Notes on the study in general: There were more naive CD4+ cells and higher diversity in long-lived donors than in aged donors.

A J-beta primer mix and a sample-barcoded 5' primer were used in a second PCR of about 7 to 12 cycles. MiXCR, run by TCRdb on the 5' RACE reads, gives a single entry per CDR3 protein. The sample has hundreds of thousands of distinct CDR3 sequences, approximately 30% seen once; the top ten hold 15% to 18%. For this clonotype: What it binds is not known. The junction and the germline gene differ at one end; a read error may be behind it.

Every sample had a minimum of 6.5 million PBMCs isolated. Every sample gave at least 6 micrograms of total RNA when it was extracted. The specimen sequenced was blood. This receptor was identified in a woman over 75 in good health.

The CDR3: CAISRGQLGTEAFF. For the CDR3, the DNA is TGTGCCATCAGCAGAGGACAGTTAGGCACTGAAGCTTTCTTT. V and J are TRBV15 and TRBJ1-1; tentative D call: TRBD1 (6 bases). This CDR3 has 14 amino acids. CDR1 is LNHNV and CDR2 is YYDKDF in the germline V gene (reference sequence).